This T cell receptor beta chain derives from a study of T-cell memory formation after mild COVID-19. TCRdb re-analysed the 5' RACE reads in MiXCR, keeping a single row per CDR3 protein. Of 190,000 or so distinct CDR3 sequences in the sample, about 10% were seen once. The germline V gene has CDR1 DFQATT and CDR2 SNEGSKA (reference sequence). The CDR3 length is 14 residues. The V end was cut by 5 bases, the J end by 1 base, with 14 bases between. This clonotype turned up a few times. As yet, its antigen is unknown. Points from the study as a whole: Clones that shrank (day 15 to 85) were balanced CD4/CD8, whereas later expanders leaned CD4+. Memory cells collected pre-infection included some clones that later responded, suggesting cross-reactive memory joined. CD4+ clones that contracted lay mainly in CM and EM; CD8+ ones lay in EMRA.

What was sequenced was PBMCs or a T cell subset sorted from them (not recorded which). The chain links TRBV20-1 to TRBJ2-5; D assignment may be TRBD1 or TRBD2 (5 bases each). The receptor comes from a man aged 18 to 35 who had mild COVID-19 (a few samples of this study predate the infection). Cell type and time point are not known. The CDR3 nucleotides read TGCAGTGCTCCCCCGGGACCACCCCAAGAGACCCAGTACTTC. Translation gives CSAPPGPPQETQYF.